These T cell receptor beta chains were read from a single sample in a study of healthy donors' naive CD4 and CD8 T cells. Each CDR3 protein is one row after TCRdb ran MiXCR on the reads. Of about 180,000 distinct CDR3 sequences listed, 65% to 75% were seen once; the top ten hold roughly 2.3%. The sequenced sample was naive CD4+ and CD8+ T cells sorted from blood, pooled from several donors. The receptors shown here come from a pool of human donors in good health; the sample pools cells from several healthy donors. Both conserved end residues are part of each CDR3. A D gene is named only where the DNA matches it firmly. Only part of the rows carry a size: once, few, many, or a class if the clone is expanded.

DNA: TGTGCCTGGAATCAACCCGGGGAATCTACTTCCTACGAGCAGTACTTC
CDR3: CAWNQPGESTSYEQYF
J: TRBJ2-7
V: TRBV30
size: -
D: -

DNA: TGCAGCGGCCAATCCGGGAGACCGGGTGAGCAGTTCTTC
CDR3: CSGQSGRPGEQFF
J: TRBJ2-1
V: TRBV29-1
size: once
D: -

DNA: TGTGCCAGCAGCTTAGTTTACAGGGACTACGAGCAGTACTTC
CDR3: CASSLVYRDYEQYF
J: TRBJ2-7
V: TRBV11-2
size: -
D: -

DNA: TGTGCCAGCAGTTTCGAGGGGAATCGGAACACAGATACGCAGTATTTT
CDR3: CASSFEGNRNTDTQYF
J: TRBJ2-3
V: TRBV6-5
size: once
D: -

DNA: TGTGCCAGCAGTGCGACCGGGACACCTTCGGGGCAGTACTTC
CDR3: CASSATGTPSGQYF
J: TRBJ2-7
V: TRBV6-1
size: -
D: -

DNA: TGTGCCAGCGGGAATATTAACAATGAGCAGTTCTTC
CDR3: CASGNINNEQFF
J: TRBJ2-1
V: TRBV19
size: -
D: -

DNA: TGTGCTAGTGGTTTGGTAAGGGGGACTAGCGCGCCGTGGTCCTACAATGAGCAGTTCTTC
CDR3: CASGLVRGTSAPWSYNEQFF
J: TRBJ2-1
V: TRBV12-5
size: -
D: TRBD2

DNA: TGCGCCAGCAGGGAGGGACAGGGGGGAGAGACCCAGTACTTC
CDR3: CASREGQGGETQYF
J: TRBJ2-5
V: TRBV5-1
size: once
D: TRBD1

DNA: TGTGCCAGCAGACCTAGCGGGAGTAAGTACGAGCAGTACTTC
CDR3: CASRPSGSKYEQYF
J: TRBJ2-7
V: TRBV6-2/TRBV6-3
size: -
D: TRBD2

DNA: TGCAGTGCTAGAGATCTCTATTCGTCAGCTAACTATGGCTACACCTTC
CDR3: CSARDLYSSANYGYTF
J: TRBJ1-2
V: TRBV20-1
size: -
D: -

DNA: TGCAGTGCTAGAGCCGGGACGGGAACCTACGAGCAGTACTTC
CDR3: CSARAGTGTYEQYF
J: TRBJ2-7
V: TRBV20-1
size: -
D: -

DNA: TGCGCCAGCAGCTTGGATTGGGGATCGCTAACAAGGAACATTCAGTACTTC
CDR3: CASSLDWGSLTRNIQYF
J: TRBJ2-4
V: TRBV5-1
size: -
D: -

DNA: TGTGCCAGCAGCCTCAGGGGCAGTCAGCCCCAGCATTTT
CDR3: CASSLRGSQPQHF
J: TRBJ1-5
V: TRBV5-5
size: -
D: -

DNA: TGTGCCACCAGCCGGCAAGGGACTAGCACAGATACGCAGTATTTT
CDR3: CATSRQGTSTDTQYF
J: TRBJ2-3
V: TRBV15
size: -
D: -

DNA: TGTGCCAGCAGTCCCCGGCTAGCGGGATACCACGAGCAGTACTTC
CDR3: CASSPRLAGYHEQYF
J: TRBJ2-7
V: TRBV27
size: few
D: TRBD2

DNA: TGTGTGGCAGGCTTGAACACTGAAGCTTTCTTT
CDR3: CVAGLNTEAFF
J: TRBJ1-1
V: TRBV29-1
size: -
D: -